This T cell receptor beta chain was retrieved from a study of shared clonotypes between healthy human individuals. Findings and limits, study-wide: Sequencing depth was a factor that was expected to affect clonotype sharing among donors. In having few donors, the study represented limited genetic and exposure-history diversity.

The CDR3 is 16 amino acids. CDR1 SGHTA and CDR2 FQGTGA come from the germline V gene. V dropped 1 base and J dropped 3 bases, with 16 bases sitting between them. For this clone: The antigen remains undetermined.

Measured with immunoSEQ multiplex PCR; TCRdb has only the in-frame clones, and not every one. Of 450,000 to 500,000 clones in the sample, 70% to 85% are singletons; the top ten hold approximately 12%. Sequenced: PBMCs. The rearrangement joins TRBV7-3 to TRBJ2-7, with D perhaps assigned TRBD1 or TRBD2 (7 bases each). The source of this sequence is a woman in her forties in good health. Some clones in this sample may be carry-over from other donors' samples. CDR3: CASSLKAGDSSYEQYF. CDR3 DNA: TGTGCCAGCAGCTTAAAGGCGGGGGACAGTAGCTACGAGCAGTACTTC.